This T cell receptor (beta chain) is drawn from a study of post-analysis software for immune sequencing data. Study-wide background: Both relapsing-remitting and secondary progressive multiple sclerosis featured among the disease courses, as did progressive-relapsing multiple sclerosis.

Every TCR beta cDNA library bore unique molecular identifiers. Once 1 to 10 million T cells were used, approximately 520,000 cDNA molecules resulted. MiXCR, applied by TCRdb to the PCR reads, yields one record per CDR3 protein. This table holds some 500,000 distinct CDR3 sequences, approximately 46% found once. Worth noting for this clonotype: Its antigen remains unknown.

Germline CDR1 MDHEN, CDR2 SYDVKM. CDR3 length equals 14 residues. With V trimmed by 8 bases and J by 8 bases, 12 bases remained unmatched. Whole-study results and caveats: Controls had lower frequencies than patients of about 5 TRBV segments, which included TRBV5-6, TRBV5-1 and TRBV20-1. Analysis by F measure revealed that same-batch samples clustered strongly together. In multiple sclerosis, normalized Chao1 diversity was significantly below that of controls.

The sequence was collected from a girl under 18 with multiple sclerosis. Sequenced material: blood. This sequence joins TRBV28 and TRBJ1-2, with 9 nucleotides matching TRBD1. The CDR3 loop reads CASFTGGAVYGYTF. The CDR3 DNA is TGTGCCAGCTTCACAGGGGGCGCTGTCTACGGCTACACCTTC.